This T cell receptor (beta chain) was sequenced in a study of blood T cell repertoires in COVID-19. Across the whole study: Specimens from acute and convalescent COVID-19 originated in the United States, Italy and Spain.

The CDR3 loop spans 15 amino acids. Trimming stripped 0 bases from V and 4 bases from J, with 14 bases between. Looked up from germline, CDR1 is SGDLS and CDR2 is YYNGEE. Original processing methods: Amplification with reference gene primers provided the estimates of nucleated cell counts. The table came from immunoSEQ multiplex PCR; TCRdb's copy has only in-frame clones and leaves some out. The V and J calls and the clone size are those of that table, but D and trimming were determined from the DNA. The table has about 43,000 clones, around 90% seen once. Only a few counts were recorded for this clone.

Input material: peripheral blood. The clonotype originates from a man aged 55 to 70 with active COVID-19. V gene TRBV9 combines with J gene TRBJ2-7, with D perhaps matching TRBD2 (6 bases). In DNA, the CDR3 is TGTGCCAGCAGCGTAGGAGGAGGGCCGTTATACGAGCAGTACTTC. Translation gives CASSVGGGPLYEQYF.